The 13 T cell receptor beta chains presented below share a single source sample, sequenced in a study of cytomegalovirus exposure and HLA in healthy donors. Primers: 60 Vbeta forward and 13 Jbeta reverse. The assay was immunoSEQ multiplex PCR, and TCRdb's table has in-frame clones only and misses some. The listing contains 50,000 or so clones. Material for sequencing was PBMCs. These receptors were collected from a woman younger than 30 in good health and CMV-seronegative.

This chain joins TRBV18 and TRBJ2-5; 7 bases match TRBD1. The DNA end is more similar to TRBJ2-7, so the J call may be wrong. Per germline, CDR1 KGHSH and CDR2 LQKENI. The CDR3 is 14 residues long. DNA for the CDR3: TGTGCCAGCTCACCACCGACAGGGATCTACGAGCAGTACTTC. This translates into CASSPPTGIYEQYF.

This chain uses TRBV2 with TRBJ1-1; D remains unclear. V was shortened by 7 bases and J by 4 bases, with 13 bases between the two germline ends. CDR1 SNHLY and CDR2 FYNNEI come from the germline V gene. The CDR3 runs to 13 residues. CDR3 loop: CASTPEVSTEAFF. CDR3 in DNA: TGTGCCAGCACCCCCGAGGTGTCCACTGAAGCTTTCTTT.

The rearrangement joins TRBV18 to TRBJ1-2; 7 bases are shared with TRBD1. Germline CDR1 is KGHSH and CDR2 is LQKENI. This CDR3 has 18 amino acids. V shed 1 base and J 4 bases; nucleotides not matched to a gene: 15. CDR3 protein: CASSPLPRQGGTVYGYTF. The CDR3 DNA sequence: TGTGCCAGCTCACCACTCCCGCGACAGGGTGGGACCGTCTATGGCTACACCTTC.

Note on this clone: This CDR3 is also generated by other DNA sequences in the sample. This rearrangement joins TRBV5-6 to TRBJ2-7; 10 bases align to TRBD1. This CDR3 contains 13 residues. Per germline, CDR1 SGHDT and CDR2 YYEEEE. With V trimmed by 7 bases and J by 4 bases, 5 bases remained unmatched. In DNA form, the CDR3 reads TGTGCCAGCTGGGGACAGGGGTGGTACGAGCAGTACTTC. It yields the protein CASWGQGWYEQYF.

The V and J genes are TRBV4-1 and TRBJ2-2, with a tentative D call TRBD2 (6 bases). This CDR3 is built from 20 residues. Germline CDR1 reads MGHRA; CDR2 reads YSYEKL. Trimming left V 1 base short and J 7 bases short, with 28 bases between. The CDR3 loop is CASSQVGTFDGSGKDGELFF. The CDR3 bases are TGCGCCAGCAGCCAAGTGGGGACTTTTGACGGGAGTGGTAAGGACGGGGAGCTGTTTTTT.

The genes are TRBV6-6 and TRBJ1-1; D uncertain. The germline gives CDR1 MNHNY, CDR2 SVGAGI (reference sequence). Trimming cost V 2 bases and J 7 bases, with 8 bases left between them. The CDR3 covers 12 residues. CDR3 protein: CASSYLMSEAFF. CDR3 DNA sequence: TGTGCCAGCAGTTACCTAATGAGTGAAGCTTTCTTT.

The rearrangement links TRBV6-5 to TRBJ2-7, with D perhaps TRBD1 (6 bases). Per germline, CDR1 MNHEY and CDR2 SVGAGI. The V gene lost 5 bases and the J gene lost 3 bases, with 17 bases spanning the gap. The CDR3 extends over 15 amino acids. The CDR3 bases are TGTGCCAGCAGTCCAACCAACAGGGAACTCTACGAGCAGTACTTC. The encoded protein is CASSPTNRELYEQYF.

The genes are TRBV11-3 and TRBJ2-7, with unresolved D. Trimming pared 3 bases from V and 4 bases from J, leaving 10 bases between. CDR3 length equals 13 residues. Looked up from germline, CDR1 is SGHNT and CDR2 is YENEEA. CDR3 coding DNA: TGTGCCAGCAGCTTGAGAGATACTTACGAGCAGTACTTC. This gives the protein CASSLRDTYEQYF. Variable domain in full (rest from reference TRBV11-3 and TRBJ2-7): EAGVVQSPRYKIIEKKQPVAFWCNPISGHNTLYWYLQNLGQGPELLIRYENEEAVDDSQLPKDRFSAERLKGVDSTLKIQPAELGDSAVYLCASSLRDTYEQYFGPGTRLTVT.

J is TRBJ1-2 and V is TRBV29-1; 7 bases fit TRBD1. The CDR3 loop spans 13 amino acids. The V gene end was trimmed by 6 bases and the J gene end by 2 bases; junction bases not matched to a gene: 6. Germline CDR1 reads SQVTM; CDR2 reads ANQGSEA. CDR3 in DNA: TGCAGCGTATTAGGGGGCGCGAACTATGGCTACACCTTC. The encoded protein is CSVLGGANYGYTF.

The chain combines TRBV18 with TRBJ2-1; D gene ambiguous. The V end lost 6 bases, the J end lost 5 bases, and 11 bases lay between the germline ends. The CDR3 contains 13 residues. From germline, CDR1 is KGHSH and CDR2 LQKENI. DNA of the CDR3: TGTGCCAGCTCTAGCCTAATCAACAATGAGCAGTTCTTC. This codes for CASSSLINNEQFF.

The rearrangement links TRBV7-8 to TRBJ2-1, with 7 bases that match TRBD1. From germline, CDR1 is SGHVS and CDR2 FQNEAQ. The CDR3 is 15 residues long. The V segment lost 5 bases and the J segment 3 bases; nucleotides outside the gene matches: 7. The CDR3 bases are TGTGCCAGCAGCCGTTCGGGACAGTACTACAATGAGCAGTTCTTC. It codes for CASSRSGQYYNEQFF.

V gene TRBV28 combines with J gene TRBJ1-2, with D tentatively TRBD1 (6 bases). Germline V gene data show CDR1 as MDHEN and CDR2 as SYDVKM. The length of the CDR3 is 15 residues. V lost 2 bases, J lost 0 bases, and 10 bases lay in between. Here the CDR3 reads CASSLVDRTNYGYTF. In nucleotides, the CDR3 is TGTGCCAGCAGTTTAGTCGACAGGACTAACTATGGCTACACCTTC.

The V gene is TRBV2, the J gene TRBJ2-7; TRBD1 matches at 10 bases. The V and J ends lost 6 bases and 5 bases, in that order; junction bases with no gene match: 4. Germline V lookup: CDR1 SNHLY, CDR2 FYNNEI. The CDR3 is 13 residues long. The CDR3 loop reads CASSGDRGNEQYF. The CDR3 nucleotides read TGTGCCAGCAGCGGGGACAGGGGCAACGAGCAGTACTTC.